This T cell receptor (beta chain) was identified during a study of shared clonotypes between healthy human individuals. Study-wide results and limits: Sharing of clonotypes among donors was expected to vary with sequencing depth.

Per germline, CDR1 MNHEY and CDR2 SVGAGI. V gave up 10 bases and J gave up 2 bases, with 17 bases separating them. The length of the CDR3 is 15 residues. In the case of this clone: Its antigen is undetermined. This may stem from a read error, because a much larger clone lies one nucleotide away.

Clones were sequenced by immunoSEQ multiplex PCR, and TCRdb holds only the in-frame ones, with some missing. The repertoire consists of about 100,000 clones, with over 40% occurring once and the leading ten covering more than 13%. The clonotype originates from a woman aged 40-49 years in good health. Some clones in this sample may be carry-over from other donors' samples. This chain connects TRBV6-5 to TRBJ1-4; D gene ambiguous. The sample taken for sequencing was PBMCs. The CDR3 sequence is CANSRLFVTNEKLFF. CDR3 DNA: TGTGCCAACTCACGGTTATTTGTCACTAATGAAAAACTGTTTTTT.